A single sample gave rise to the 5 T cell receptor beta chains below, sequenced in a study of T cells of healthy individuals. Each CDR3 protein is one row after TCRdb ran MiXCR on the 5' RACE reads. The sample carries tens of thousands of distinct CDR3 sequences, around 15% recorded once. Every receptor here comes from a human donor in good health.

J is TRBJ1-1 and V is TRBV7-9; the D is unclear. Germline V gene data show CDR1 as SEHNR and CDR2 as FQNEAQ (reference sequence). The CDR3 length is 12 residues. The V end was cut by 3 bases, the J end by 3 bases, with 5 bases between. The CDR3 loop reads CASSLWDTEAFF. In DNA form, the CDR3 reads TGTGCCAGCAGCTTGTGGGACACTGAAGCTTTCTTT.

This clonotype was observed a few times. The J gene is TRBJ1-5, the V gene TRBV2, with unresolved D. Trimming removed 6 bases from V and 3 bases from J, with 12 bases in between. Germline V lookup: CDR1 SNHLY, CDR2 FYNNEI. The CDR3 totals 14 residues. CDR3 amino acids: CASSLLGINQPQHF. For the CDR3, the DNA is TGTGCCAGCAGCCTTCTGGGTATCAATCAGCCCCAGCATTTT.

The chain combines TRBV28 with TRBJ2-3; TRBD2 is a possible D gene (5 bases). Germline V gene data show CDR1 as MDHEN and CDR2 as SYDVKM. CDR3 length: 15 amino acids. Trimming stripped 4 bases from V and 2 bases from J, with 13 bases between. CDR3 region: CASSSPGSYTDTQYF. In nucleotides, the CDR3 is TGTGCCAGCAGTTCCCCGGGGAGCTACACAGATACGCAGTATTTT.

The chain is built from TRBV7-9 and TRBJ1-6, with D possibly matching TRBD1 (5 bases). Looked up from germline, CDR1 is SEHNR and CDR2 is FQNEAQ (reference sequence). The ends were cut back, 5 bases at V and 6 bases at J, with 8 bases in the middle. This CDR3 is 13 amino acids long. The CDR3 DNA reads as TGTGCCAGCAGCCCGGGACCTAATTCACCCCTCCACTTT. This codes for CASSPGPNSPLHF.

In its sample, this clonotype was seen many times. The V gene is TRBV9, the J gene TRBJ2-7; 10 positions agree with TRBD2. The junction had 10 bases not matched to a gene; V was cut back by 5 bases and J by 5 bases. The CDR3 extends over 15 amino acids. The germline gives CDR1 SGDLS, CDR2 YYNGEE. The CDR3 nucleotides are TGTGCCAGCAGTGCAGGCGGGCTAGCGGGGGACGAGCAGTACTTC. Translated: CASSAGGLAGDEQYF. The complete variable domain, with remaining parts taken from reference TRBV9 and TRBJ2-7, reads DSGVTQTPKHLITATGQRVTLRCSPRSGDLSVYWYQQSLDQGLQFLIQYYNGEERAKGNILERFSAQQFPDLHSELNLSSLELGDSALYFCASSAGGLAGDEQYFGPGTRLTVT.